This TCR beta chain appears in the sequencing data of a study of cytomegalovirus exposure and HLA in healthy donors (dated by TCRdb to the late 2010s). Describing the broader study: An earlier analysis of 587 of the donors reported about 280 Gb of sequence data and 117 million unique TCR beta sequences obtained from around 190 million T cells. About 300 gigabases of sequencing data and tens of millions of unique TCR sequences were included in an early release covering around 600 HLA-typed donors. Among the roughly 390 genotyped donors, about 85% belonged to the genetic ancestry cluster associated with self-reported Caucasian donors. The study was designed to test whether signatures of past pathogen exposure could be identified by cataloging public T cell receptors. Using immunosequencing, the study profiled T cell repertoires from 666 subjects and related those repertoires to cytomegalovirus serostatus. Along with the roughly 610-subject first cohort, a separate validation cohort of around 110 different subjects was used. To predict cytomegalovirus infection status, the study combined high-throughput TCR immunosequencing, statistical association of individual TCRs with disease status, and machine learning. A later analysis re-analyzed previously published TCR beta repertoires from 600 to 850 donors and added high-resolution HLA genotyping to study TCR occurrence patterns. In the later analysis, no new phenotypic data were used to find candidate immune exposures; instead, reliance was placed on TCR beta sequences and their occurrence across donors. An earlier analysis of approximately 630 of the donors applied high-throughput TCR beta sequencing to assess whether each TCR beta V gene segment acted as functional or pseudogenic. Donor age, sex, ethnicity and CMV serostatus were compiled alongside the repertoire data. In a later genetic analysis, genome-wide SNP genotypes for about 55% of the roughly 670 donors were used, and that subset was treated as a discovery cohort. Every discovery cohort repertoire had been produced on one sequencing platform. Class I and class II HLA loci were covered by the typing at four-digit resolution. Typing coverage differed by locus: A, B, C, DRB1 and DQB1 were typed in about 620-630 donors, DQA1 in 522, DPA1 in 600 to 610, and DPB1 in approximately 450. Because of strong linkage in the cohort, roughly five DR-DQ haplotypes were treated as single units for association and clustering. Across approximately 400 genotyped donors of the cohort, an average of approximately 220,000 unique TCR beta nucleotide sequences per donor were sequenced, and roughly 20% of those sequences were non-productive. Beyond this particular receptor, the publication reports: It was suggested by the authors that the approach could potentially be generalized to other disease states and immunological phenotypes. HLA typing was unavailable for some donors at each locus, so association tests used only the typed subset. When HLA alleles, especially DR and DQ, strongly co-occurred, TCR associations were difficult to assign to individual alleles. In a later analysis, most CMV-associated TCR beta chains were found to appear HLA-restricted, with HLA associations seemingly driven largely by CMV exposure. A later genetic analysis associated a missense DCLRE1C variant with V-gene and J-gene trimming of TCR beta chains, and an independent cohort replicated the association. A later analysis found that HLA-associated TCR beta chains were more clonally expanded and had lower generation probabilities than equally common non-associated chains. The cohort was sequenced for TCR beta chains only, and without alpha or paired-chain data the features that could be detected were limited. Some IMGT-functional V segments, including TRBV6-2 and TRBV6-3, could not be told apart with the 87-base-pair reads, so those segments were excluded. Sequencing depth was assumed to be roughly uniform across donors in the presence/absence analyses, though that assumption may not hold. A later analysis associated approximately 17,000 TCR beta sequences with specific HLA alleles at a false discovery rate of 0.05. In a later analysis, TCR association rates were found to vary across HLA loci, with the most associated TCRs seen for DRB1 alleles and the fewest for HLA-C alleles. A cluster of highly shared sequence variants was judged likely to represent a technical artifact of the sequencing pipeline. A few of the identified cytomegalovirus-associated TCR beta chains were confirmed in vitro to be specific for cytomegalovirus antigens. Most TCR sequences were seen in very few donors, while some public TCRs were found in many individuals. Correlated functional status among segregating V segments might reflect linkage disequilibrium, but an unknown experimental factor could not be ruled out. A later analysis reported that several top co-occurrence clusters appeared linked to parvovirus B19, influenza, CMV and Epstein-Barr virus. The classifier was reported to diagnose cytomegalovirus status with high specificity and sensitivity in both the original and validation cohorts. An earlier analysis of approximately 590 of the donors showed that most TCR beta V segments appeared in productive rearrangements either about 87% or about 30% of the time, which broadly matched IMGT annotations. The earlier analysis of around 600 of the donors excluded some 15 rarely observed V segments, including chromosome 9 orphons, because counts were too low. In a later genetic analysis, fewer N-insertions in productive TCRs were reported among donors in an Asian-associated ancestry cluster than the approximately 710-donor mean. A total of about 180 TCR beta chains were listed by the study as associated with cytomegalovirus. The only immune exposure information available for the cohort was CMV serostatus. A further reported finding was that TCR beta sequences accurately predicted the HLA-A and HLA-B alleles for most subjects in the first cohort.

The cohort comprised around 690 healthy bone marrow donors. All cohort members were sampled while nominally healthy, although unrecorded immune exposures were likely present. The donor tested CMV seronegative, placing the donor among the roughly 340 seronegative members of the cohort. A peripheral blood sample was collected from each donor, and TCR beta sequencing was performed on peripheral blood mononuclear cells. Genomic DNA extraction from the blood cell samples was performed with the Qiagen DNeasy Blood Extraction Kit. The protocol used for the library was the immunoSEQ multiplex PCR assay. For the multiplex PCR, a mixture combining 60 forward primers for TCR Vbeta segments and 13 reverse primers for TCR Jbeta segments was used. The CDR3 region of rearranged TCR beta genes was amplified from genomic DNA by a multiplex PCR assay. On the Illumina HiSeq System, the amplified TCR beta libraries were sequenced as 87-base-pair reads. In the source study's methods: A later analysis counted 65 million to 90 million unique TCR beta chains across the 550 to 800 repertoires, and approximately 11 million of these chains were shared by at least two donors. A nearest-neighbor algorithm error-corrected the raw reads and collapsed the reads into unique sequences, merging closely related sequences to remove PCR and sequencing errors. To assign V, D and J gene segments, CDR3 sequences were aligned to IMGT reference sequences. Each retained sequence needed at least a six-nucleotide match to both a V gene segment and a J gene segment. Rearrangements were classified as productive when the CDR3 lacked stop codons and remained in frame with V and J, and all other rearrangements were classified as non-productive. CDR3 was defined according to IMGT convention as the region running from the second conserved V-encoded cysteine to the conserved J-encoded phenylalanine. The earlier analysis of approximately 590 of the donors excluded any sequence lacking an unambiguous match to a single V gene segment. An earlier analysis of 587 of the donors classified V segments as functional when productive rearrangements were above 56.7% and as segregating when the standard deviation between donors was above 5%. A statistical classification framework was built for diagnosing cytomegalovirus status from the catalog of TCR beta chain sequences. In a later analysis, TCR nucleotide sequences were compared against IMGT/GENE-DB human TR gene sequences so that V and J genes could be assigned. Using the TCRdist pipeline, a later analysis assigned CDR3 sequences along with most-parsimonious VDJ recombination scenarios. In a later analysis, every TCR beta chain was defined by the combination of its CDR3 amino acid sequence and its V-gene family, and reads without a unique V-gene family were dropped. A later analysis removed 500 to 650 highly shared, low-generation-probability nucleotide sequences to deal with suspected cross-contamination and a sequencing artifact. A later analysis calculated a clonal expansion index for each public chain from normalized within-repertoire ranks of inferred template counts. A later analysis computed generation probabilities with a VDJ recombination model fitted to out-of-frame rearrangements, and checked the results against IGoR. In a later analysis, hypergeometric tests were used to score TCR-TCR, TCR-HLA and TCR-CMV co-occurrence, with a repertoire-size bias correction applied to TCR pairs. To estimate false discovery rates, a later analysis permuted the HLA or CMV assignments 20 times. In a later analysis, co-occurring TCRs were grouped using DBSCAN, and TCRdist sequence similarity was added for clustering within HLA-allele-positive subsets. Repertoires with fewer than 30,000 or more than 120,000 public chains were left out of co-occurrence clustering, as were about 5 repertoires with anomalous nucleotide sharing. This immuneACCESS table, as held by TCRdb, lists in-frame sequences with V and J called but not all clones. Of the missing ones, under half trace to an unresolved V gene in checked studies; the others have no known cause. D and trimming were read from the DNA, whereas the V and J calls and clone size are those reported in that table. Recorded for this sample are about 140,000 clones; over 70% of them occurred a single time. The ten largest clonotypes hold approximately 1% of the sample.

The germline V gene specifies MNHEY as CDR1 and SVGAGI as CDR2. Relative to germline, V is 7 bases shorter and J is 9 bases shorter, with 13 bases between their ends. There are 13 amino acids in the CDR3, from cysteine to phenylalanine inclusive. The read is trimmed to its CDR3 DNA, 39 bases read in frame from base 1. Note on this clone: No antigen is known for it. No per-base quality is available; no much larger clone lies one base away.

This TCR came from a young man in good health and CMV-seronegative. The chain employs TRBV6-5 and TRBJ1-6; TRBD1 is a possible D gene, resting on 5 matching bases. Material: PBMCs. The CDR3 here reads CASKQGLSSPLHF. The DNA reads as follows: TGTGCCAGCAAGCAGGGTTTAAGTTCACCCCTCCACTTT.